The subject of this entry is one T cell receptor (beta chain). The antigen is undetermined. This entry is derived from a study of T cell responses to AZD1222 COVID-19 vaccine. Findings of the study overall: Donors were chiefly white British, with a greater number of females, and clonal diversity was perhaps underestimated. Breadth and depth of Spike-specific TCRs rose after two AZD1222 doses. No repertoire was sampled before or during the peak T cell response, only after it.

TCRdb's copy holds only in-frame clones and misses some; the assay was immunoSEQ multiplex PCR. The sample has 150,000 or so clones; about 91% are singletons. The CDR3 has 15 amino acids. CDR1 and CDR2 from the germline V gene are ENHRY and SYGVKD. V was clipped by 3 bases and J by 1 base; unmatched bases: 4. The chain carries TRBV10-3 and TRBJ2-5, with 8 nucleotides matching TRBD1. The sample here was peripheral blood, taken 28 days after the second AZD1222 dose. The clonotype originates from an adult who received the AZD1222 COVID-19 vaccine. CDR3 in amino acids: CAISDLDRGQETQYF. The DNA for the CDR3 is TGTGCCATCAGTGATCTAGACAGGGGCCAAGAGACCCAGTACTTC.